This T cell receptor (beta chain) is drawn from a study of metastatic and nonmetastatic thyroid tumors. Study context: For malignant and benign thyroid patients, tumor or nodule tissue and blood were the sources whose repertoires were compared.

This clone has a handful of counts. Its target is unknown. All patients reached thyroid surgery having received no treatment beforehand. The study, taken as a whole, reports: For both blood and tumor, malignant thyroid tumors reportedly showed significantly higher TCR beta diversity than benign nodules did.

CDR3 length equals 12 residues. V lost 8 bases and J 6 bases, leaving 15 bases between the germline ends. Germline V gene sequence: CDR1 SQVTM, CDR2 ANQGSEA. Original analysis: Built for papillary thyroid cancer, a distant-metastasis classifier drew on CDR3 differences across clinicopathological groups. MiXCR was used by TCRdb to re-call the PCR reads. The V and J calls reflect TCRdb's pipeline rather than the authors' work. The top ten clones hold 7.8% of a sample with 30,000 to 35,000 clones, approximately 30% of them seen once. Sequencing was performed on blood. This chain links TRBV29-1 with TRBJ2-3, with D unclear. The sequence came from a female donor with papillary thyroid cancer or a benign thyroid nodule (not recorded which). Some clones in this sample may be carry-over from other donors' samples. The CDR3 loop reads CSHSYILDTQYF. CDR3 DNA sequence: TGCAGCCACTCCTATATCCTCGATACGCAGTATTTT.